This T cell receptor (beta chain) is drawn from a study of blood T cells in healthy people across ages. Study findings and constraints: PBMC samples, being unsorted, prevented any conclusive comparison of naive and antigen-experienced cells. Long-lived donors had more naive CD4+ cells and higher diversity than aged donors. Per million T cells, TCR beta diversity dropped roughly linearly as age increased.

A sample-barcoded 5' primer and a J-beta primer mix were used in a second PCR of roughly 7 to 11 cycles. MiXCR, applied by TCRdb to the 5' RACE reads, yields one record per CDR3 protein. The sample consists of some 1.4 million distinct CDR3 sequences, about 40% of them appearing once. Peripheral blood samples of 9 to 10 milliliters were drawn from each donor. This clonotype was seen a handful of times. What it binds is unknown. Germline-derived CDR1 and CDR2 are SGHTA and FQGNSA. The V segment lost 5 bases and the J segment 5 bases; nucleotides outside the gene matches: 14. The length of the CDR3 is 17 residues.

Sequences were obtained from blood. The sequence derives from a woman under 30 in good health. The J gene is TRBJ2-1, the V gene TRBV7-2; 8 bases match TRBD2. The CDR3 spells CASSLSGRGNPNNEQFF. Written as DNA, the CDR3 is TGTGCCAGCAGCCTAAGCGGGAGAGGGAATCCAAACAATGAGCAGTTCTTC.